The clone carrying this T cell receptor beta chain has at least ten counts. Antigen specificity is unknown. This beta chain represents an off-target read in a library built for alpha chains; its size is of limited meaning. Reverse transcription used around 500 ng RNA and constant-region primers for alpha and beta. Separate chain-specific third strand synthesis with multiplexing indices produced the alpha and beta libraries. Two random hexamers, added before amplification and joined, formed each molecule's 12-nucleotide barcode. TCRdb redid the calling of the 5' RACE reads with MiXCR, one entry per CDR3 protein. The table lists 8,000 to 8,500 distinct CDR3 sequences, 5.5% to 8.5% of them singletons, with around 20% in the top ten. This record belongs to a study of HIV-infected patients and healthy controls. Findings of the study overall: HIV+ repertoires were severely depleted of MAIT alpha-chain CDR3s, unlike healthy controls. HLA types of the donors remained undetermined.

Follow-up blood was drawn about 14 weeks, roughly three months, after antiretroviral therapy began. The repertoire came from unfractionated whole blood and reflected all unsorted peripheral T cells. Per the germline V gene, CDR1 is SEHNR and CDR2 is FQNEAQ (reference sequence). The V and J ends lost 5 bases and 1 base, in that order; junction bases with no gene match: 10. The CDR3 loop spans 16 amino acids. Material: blood, obtained during antiretroviral therapy. This chain connects TRBV7-9 to TRBJ2-7; 8 positions agree with TRBD2. The TCR originated in an adult with HIV infection. Written as DNA, the CDR3 is TGTGCCAGCAGCGCGTTCGACAGCGGGGGATCCTACGAGCAGTACTTC. Protein: CASSAFDSGGSYEQYF.